Shown below are 20 T cell receptor beta chains from a single sample sequenced in a study of blood T cell repertoires in COVID-19. Profiling relied on immunoSEQ multiplex PCR, and the TCRdb table lists in-frame clones only, not all of them. The profile shows about 160,000 clones, roughly 90% of them singletons. Material for sequencing was peripheral blood. The receptors derive from a man younger than 35 with acute or convalescent COVID-19.

As for this clone: The junction departs from the called germline gene at one end, perhaps through a read error. The J gene is TRBJ2-1, the V gene TRBV18, with 11 bases matching TRBD1. Germline loops: CDR1 KGHSH, CDR2 LQKENI. This CDR3 is 15 amino acids long. CDR3: CASSPLGQGAHEQFF. The CDR3 DNA reads as TGTGCCAGCTCCCCACTAGGACAGGGGGCTCATGAGCAGTTCTTC.

The chain joins TRBV30 to TRBJ1-1, with 7 bases identical to TRBD1. CDR3 length: 14 amino acids. Trimming removed 4 bases from V and 1 base from J; junction bases left unmatched: 6. Germline-derived CDR1 and CDR2 are GTSNPN and SVGIG (reference sequence). The CDR3 region is CAWTRGSTNTEAFF. In DNA, the CDR3 is TGTGCCTGGACCAGGGGGTCTACGAACACTGAAGCTTTCTTT.

This rearrangement joins TRBV19 to TRBJ2-7; D not resolved. CDR1 and CDR2 from the germline V gene are LNHDA and SQIVND (reference sequence). There are 16 residues in the CDR3. Trimming pared 3 bases from V and 2 bases from J, leaving 17 bases between. CDR3 coding DNA: TGTGCCAGTAGTATCTTTCGGTCTTCACCCACCTACGAGCAGTACTTC. Amino acid sequence: CASSIFRSSPTYEQYF.

The chain joins TRBV18 to TRBJ2-2; 13 bases line up with TRBD2. CDR3 size: 21 residues. Germline trimming cut 1 base from V and 5 bases from J; bases unmatched to any gene: 16. Germline V gene lookup returns CDR1 KGHSH and CDR2 LQKENI. CDR3 DNA: TGTGCCAGCTCACCACGAATAAAATTAGGGACTAGCGGGACAAGGACCGGGGAGCTGTTTTTT. Amino acid sequence: CASSPRIKLGTSGTRTGELFF.

The genes are TRBV6-5 and TRBJ2-3, with 7 bases identical to TRBD2. CDR3 length equals 14 residues. CDR1 is MNHEY and CDR2 is SVGAGI in the germline V gene. V lost 2 bases and J lost 3; bases outside the gene matches: 2. CDR3 nucleotides: TGTGCCAGCAGTTACAGCGGGGCGACAGATACGCAGTATTTT. Its protein product is CASSYSGATDTQYF.

The chain joins TRBV14 to TRBJ2-4; 11 nucleotides align to TRBD2. The trim removed 1 base at V and 2 bases at J, leaving 4 bases unmatched. The CDR3 runs 17 residues. Per the germline V gene, CDR1 is SGHDN and CDR2 is FVKESK. CDR3 DNA sequence: TGTGCCAGCAGCCAAGGAGGGACTAGCGGACCCAAAAACATTCAGTACTTC. Protein sequence: CASSQGGTSGPKNIQYF.

CDR3 residues: CASSLSHEQFF. Written as DNA, the CDR3 is TGCGCCAGCAGCTTGAGCCATGAGCAGTTCTTC. The chain has TRBV5-1 and TRBJ2-1; D remains unclear. Per germline, CDR1 SGHRS and CDR2 YFSETQ. V dropped 1 base and J dropped 8 bases, with 4 bases sitting between them. The CDR3 has 11 residues.

The sample holds one count of this clone. The chain links TRBV2 to TRBJ1-6, with 9 positions matching TRBD1. CDR3 length equals 16 residues. Germline loops: CDR1 SNHLY, CDR2 FYNNEI. With V trimmed by 5 bases and J by 7 bases, 9 bases remained unmatched. The CDR3 bases are TGTGCCAGCAGTCGGACGACAGGGGGATGGAATTCACCCCTCCACTTT. This encodes CASSRTTGGWNSPLHF.

The chain recombines TRBV9 with TRBJ2-3, with TRBD2 matching 7 bases. V was clipped by 4 bases and J by 2 bases; unmatched bases: 4. The CDR3 has 14 amino acids. The germline CDR1 and CDR2 sequences are SGDLS and YYNGEE. Written as DNA, the CDR3 is TGTGCCAGCAGCTCTAGCGGAAACACAGATACGCAGTATTTT. This translates into CASSSSGNTDTQYF.

This chain joins TRBV12-3 or TRBV12-4 and TRBJ2-5; weak D call: TRBD2 (6 bases). Trimming cost V 2 bases and J 4 bases, with 8 bases left between them. The CDR3 is made up of 13 amino acids. The CDR3 spells CASSLLGGETQYF. CDR3 DNA: TGTGCCAGCAGTTTACTGGGGGGAGAGACCCAGTACTTC.

This clone showed up just a few times. This chain's CDR3 is CAWSERDSRYEQFF. The CDR3 DNA follows: TGTGCCTGGAGTGAAAGGGACAGTCGGTATGAGCAGTTCTTC. The chain is built from TRBV30 and TRBJ2-1; 7 bases map to TRBD1. Germline values: CDR1 GTSNPN, CDR2 SVGIG (reference sequence). V shed 1 base, J shed 8 bases, and the junction held 8 bases outside the gene matches. This CDR3 is 14 amino acids long.

The chain couples TRBV29-1 to TRBJ2-5, with a possible D match to TRBD1 (5 bases). CDR3 length equals 12 residues. Trimming removed 4 bases at V and 2 bases at J, with 8 bases between. From germline, CDR1 is SQVTM and CDR2 ANQGSEA. The CDR3 DNA reads TGCAGCGTTGGCAGGGCTCAAGAGACCCAGTACTTC. This gives the protein CSVGRAQETQYF. Looking up the rest from reference TRBV29-1 and TRBJ2-5 gives the full variable domain: SAVISQKPSRDICQRGTSLTIQCQVDSQVTMMFWYRQQPGQSLTLIATANQGSEATYESGFVIDKFPISRPNLTFSTLTVSNMSPEDSSIYLCSVGRAQETQYFGPGTRLLVL.

V usage is TRBV29-1 and J usage is TRBJ1-1; 8 nucleotides agree with TRBD1. The CDR3 has 13 amino acids. Germline V CDR1 and CDR2: SQVTM, ANQGSEA. The trim removed 0 bases at V and 9 bases at J, leaving 6 bases unmatched. The CDR3 region has the DNA TGCAGCGTTGAAGATCAAACCAGGGGGCAAGCTTTCTTT. This codes for CSVEDQTRGQAFF.

This clone occurred once. The chain joins TRBV2 to TRBJ1-5; TRBD1 matches at 8 bases. Germline V gives CDR1 SNHLY, CDR2 FYNNEI. This CDR3 contains 17 residues. Trimming at V came to 1 base and at J to 2 bases, leaving 7 bases not matched to a gene. CDR3: CASSEERGGQGNQPQHF. In nucleotides, the CDR3 is TGTGCCAGCAGTGAAGAGCGCGGGGGACAGGGCAATCAGCCCCAGCATTTT.

Here the CDR3 DNA reads TGTGCCAGCTCACAAGGGGCCGACTCTGGAAACACCATATATTTT. This translates into CASSQGADSGNTIYF. The rearrangement joins TRBV18 to TRBJ1-3, with D maybe TRBD1 (5 bases). Germline assignment: CDR1 KGHSH and CDR2 LQKENI. This CDR3 region has 15 residues. V lost 4 bases to trimming and J lost 0 bases, with 10 bases between them.

V and J are TRBV6-1 and TRBJ1-1, with 10 bases aligning to TRBD1. The CDR3 totals 18 residues. In germline, CDR1 is MNHNS, CDR2 SASEGT. Germline trimming cut 2 bases from V and 4 bases from J; bases unmatched to any gene: 13. The CDR3 loop reads CASSEPRRQGALPTEAFF. The CDR3 DNA reads as TGTGCCAGCAGTGAACCTCGGAGACAGGGGGCCTTGCCCACTGAAGCTTTCTTT.

The J gene is TRBJ2-1, the V gene TRBV20-1, with TRBD2 as a possible D gene (5 bases). The germline gives CDR1 DFQATT, CDR2 SNEGSKA (reference sequence). There are 16 residues in the CDR3. Trimming pared 3 bases from V and 1 base from J, leaving 16 bases between. Written as DNA, the CDR3 is TGCAGTGCTAGTTGGCTGCGGAGGCCTTCCTACAATGAGCAGTTCTTC. Its protein is CSASWLRRPSYNEQFF.

The CDR3 nucleotides are TGTGCCACCAGTGGAGGGTTCGACACCGGGGATGAAAAACTGTTTTTT. It codes for CATSGGFDTGDEKLFF. V is TRBV24-1 and J is TRBJ1-4; D not certain. Trimming cost V 5 bases and J 6 bases, with 18 bases left between them. The CDR3 contains 16 residues. In germline, CDR1 is KGHDR, CDR2 SFDVKD.

J is TRBJ2-1 and V is TRBV19; 7 nucleotides line up with TRBD1. Unmatched junction bases numbered 9, after V lost 3 bases and J lost 7 bases. The CDR3 spans 15 residues. Germline V gene lookup returns CDR1 LNHDA and CDR2 SQIVND (reference sequence). CDR3 in amino acids: CASSMPGQNLNEQFF. CDR3 bases: TGTGCCAGTAGTATGCCGGGACAGAACTTAAATGAGCAGTTCTTC.

V is TRBV20-1 and J is TRBJ2-7; 16 bases align to TRBD2. Germline loops: CDR1 DFQATT, CDR2 SNEGSKA (reference sequence). The CDR3 spans 19 residues. The junction had 15 bases not matched to a gene; V was cut back by 3 bases and J by 4 bases. CDR3 residues: CSASDGGPGLAGGPYEQYF. The DNA of the CDR3 is TGCAGTGCTAGTGATGGAGGTCCGGGACTAGCGGGAGGGCCTTACGAGCAGTACTTC.